This is a list of T cell receptor beta chains from one sample in a study of T cell responses to AZD1222 COVID-19 vaccine. The data were produced by immunoSEQ multiplex PCR, yet TCRdb's version contains in-frame clones alone and is incomplete. Of hundreds of thousands of clones in the sample, under 95% are singletons; the top ten hold around 1%. The starting material was peripheral blood, obtained on day 0 of MenACWY control vaccination. These receptors all stem from an adult in good health. The CDR3 runs from the conserved cysteine through the conserved F or W. D genes are given only for firm matches. For some rows the clone size is stated as once, few or many, or as a class when expanded; others skip it.

TRBV5-4	TRBD1	TRBJ2-5	.	TGTGCCAGCAGCAAGACACAGGGGCGACAAGAGACCCAGTACTTC	CASSKTQGRQETQYF
TRBV6-6	.	TRBJ1-2	.	TGTGCCAGCAGTTACCTAGACAGACCTTCGGCTGGCTACACCTTC	CASSYLDRPSAGYTF
TRBV12-3/TRBV12-4	.	TRBJ2-1	.	TGTGCCAGCAGTTTAGGAGGAAATGGTGAGCAGTTCTTC	CASSLGGNGEQFF
TRBV5-4	.	TRBJ1-2	.	TGTGCCAGCAGCTTGGCGGGGGCGGACTATGGCTACACCTTC	CASSLAGADYGYTF
TRBV28	.	TRBJ1-6	.	TGTGCCAGCATCCCCCAGGGGAGGGGGGACTTTAATTCACCCCTCCACTTT	CASIPQGRGDFNSPLHF
TRBV7-9	.	TRBJ1-2	few	TGTGCCAGCAGCCCTACCAGGCAGGGCTACACCTTC	CASSPTRQGYTF
TRBV30	.	TRBJ2-3	.	TGTGCCTGGAGCCCGGGTCTTCTAGGGGGAGATACGCAGTATTTT	CAWSPGLLGGDTQYF
TRBV28	.	TRBJ1-4	.	TGTGCCAGCAGTTCGGGTAGGGGAGTAAGGGAAAAACTGTTTTTT	CASSSGRGVREKLFF
TRBV7-6	TRBD1	TRBJ1-2	once	TGTGCCAGCAGCCCCGCCGGGCGACAGGGGAGGGGTGGCTACACCTTC	CASSPAGRQGRGGYTF
TRBV6-2/TRBV6-3	.	TRBJ2-1	.	TGTGCCAGCAGCCGACCAAACAATGAGCAGTTCTTC	CASSRPNNEQFF
TRBV7-9	.	TRBJ2-5	.	TGTGCCAGCAGCCCGTTTATGGAGACCCAGTACTTC	CASSPFMETQYF
TRBV7-2	.	TRBJ1-1	.	TGTGCCAGCAGCTTAGGTGGGGCTGCTCGACTGAACACTGAAGCTTTCTTT	CASSLGGAARLNTEAFF
TRBV6-2/TRBV6-3	.	TRBJ2-5	.	TGTGCCAGCAGCCGGCCCTCCGCGCTCCGGGAGACCCAGTACTTC	CASSRPSALRETQYF
TRBV3-1/TRBV3-2	.	TRBJ1-2	few	TGTGCCAGCAGCCCGGGGATGAGCGGATTGTATGGCTACACCTTC	CASSPGMSGLYGYTF
TRBV6-1	.	TRBJ1-2	.	TGTGCCAGCACCCCCCGGGACGGGAGCTTTGGCTACACCTTC	CASTPRDGSFGYTF
TRBV18	.	TRBJ1-2	.	TGTGCCAGCTCACAAGGGGCCAGGACTGACTATGGCTACGCCTTC	CASSQGARTDYGYAF
TRBV5-4	TRBD1	TRBJ2-5	.	TGTGCCAGCAGCGCCATGGACAGGGTGAGGGGTGAGACCCAGTACTTC	CASSAMDRVRGETQYF
TRBV7-2	.	TRBJ2-2	.	TGTGCCAGCAGCTTAGACCGGTTCTCCGGGGAGCTGTTTTTT	CASSLDRFSGELFF
TRBV11-2	TRBD1	TRBJ1-1	few	TGTGCCAGCAGCTTAGATGGGACAGGAACTGAAGCTTTCTTT	CASSLDGTGTEAFF
TRBV7-3	.	TRBJ2-2	.	TGTGCCAGCAGCCAGAGCGGCGGGTATACCCCCGGGGAGCTGTTTTTT	CASSQSGGYTPGELFF
TRBV2	TRBD1	TRBJ1-2	.	TGTGCCAGCAGTGTTAAAAGGAGAATGAAGGGACAGGGTGGCTACACCTTC	CASSVKRRMKGQGGYTF
TRBV7-9	TRBD2	TRBJ2-5	.	TGTGCCAGCAGCCCTCGATGGGGGACTAGCGGGGGAGAAGAGACCCAGTACTTC	CASSPRWGTSGGEETQYF
TRBV19	.	TRBJ1-5	.	TGTGCCAGTAGTATTACTGGAAATCAGCCCCAGCATTTT	CASSITGNQPQHF
TRBV4-1	.	TRBJ1-6	.	TGCGCCAGCAGCCAAGCCTCGGCGCCGTTTAATTCACCCCTCCACTTT	CASSQASAPFNSPLHF
TRBV27	.	TRBJ1-2	once	TGTGCCAGCAGTTCCGATTGGGCCGAGTCTAACTATGGCTACACCTTC	CASSSDWAESNYGYTF
TRBV7-2	.	TRBJ1-1	.	TGTGCCAGCAGCTTAGGGAGGAACACTGAAGCTTTCTTT	CASSLGRNTEAFF
TRBV2	.	TRBJ1-2	.	TGTGCCAGCTCGCAGCCGAACTATGGCTACACCTTC	CASSQPNYGYTF
TRBV6-5	.	TRBJ1-1	.	TGTGCCAGCAAGGGACGGATGAACACTGAAGCTTTCTTT	CASKGRMNTEAFF
TRBV19	.	TRBJ1-1	.	TGTATTCGGGACACTGAAGCTTTCTTT	CIRDTEAFF
TRBV29-1	TRBD1	TRBJ2-5	.	TGCAGCATATACAGGGGCCAAGAGACCCAGTACTTC	CSIYRGQETQYF
TRBV4-1	.	TRBJ1-4	.	TGCGCCAGCAGCAGGGAGTCGAGTGGGGGGAGGAATGAAAAACTGTTTTTT	CASSRESSGGRNEKLFF
TRBV28	.	TRBJ2-2	.	TGTGCCAGCACCTGGGGGCCGTACACCGGGGAGCTGTTTTTT	CASTWGPYTGELFF
TRBV6-5	TRBD1	TRBJ1-2	.	TGTGCCAGCAGCGGGAGGGGGCGGAGTGGCTACACCTTC	CASSGRGRSGYTF
TRBV19	.	TRBJ2-2	.	TGTGCCAGTAGTGTAAATAGGGGCGGGGAGCTGTTTTTT	CASSVNRGGELFF
TRBV18	.	TRBJ2-1	.	TGTGCCAGCTCACTGGCTAGAGGCAGGGATGAGCAGTTCTTC	CASSLARGRDEQFF
TRBV3-1/TRBV3-2	TRBD1	TRBJ1-1	once	TGTGCCAGCAGCCTACGGACAGGGGTAATGAACACTGAAGCTTTCTTT	CASSLRTGVMNTEAFF
TRBV6-5	TRBD1	TRBJ1-6	.	TGTGCCAGCAGGGCCGGGACAGGCATAAGTTCACCCCTCCACTTT	CASRAGTGISSPLHF
TRBV4-1	.	TRBJ1-1	.	TGCGCCAGCCATATATCGGCCACCAACACTGAAGCTTTCTTT	CASHISATNTEAFF
TRBV10-1	.	TRBJ1-3	once	TGCGCCAGCAGTTCGGGGAACACCATATATTTT	CASSSGNTIYF
TRBV4-3	.	TRBJ1-2	.	TGCGCCAGCAGCCAGGCACTTCCGGGGGTTCCATGGTATGGCTACACCTTC	CASSQALPGVPWYGYTF